This TCR beta chain was identified in a study of T cells in tumors after PD-1 blockade. TCRdb's copy holds only in-frame clones and misses some; the assay was immunoSEQ multiplex PCR. Of around 35,000 clones in the sample, roughly 73% were seen once. The CDR3 has 14 residues. Germline CDR1 is LNHDA and CDR2 is SQIVND (reference sequence). Trimming at V came to 5 bases and at J to 4 bases, leaving 4 bases not matched to a gene. The sample in question was PBMCs, obtained after anti-PD-1 treatment. The clonotype comes from a human donor with basal cell carcinoma. The J gene is TRBJ1-5, the V gene TRBV19; 8 bases are shared with TRBD1. The CDR3 DNA reads TGTGCCAGTAGTGTAACAGGGGGGAATCAGCCCCAGCATTTT. Translating gives CASSVTGGNQPQHF.